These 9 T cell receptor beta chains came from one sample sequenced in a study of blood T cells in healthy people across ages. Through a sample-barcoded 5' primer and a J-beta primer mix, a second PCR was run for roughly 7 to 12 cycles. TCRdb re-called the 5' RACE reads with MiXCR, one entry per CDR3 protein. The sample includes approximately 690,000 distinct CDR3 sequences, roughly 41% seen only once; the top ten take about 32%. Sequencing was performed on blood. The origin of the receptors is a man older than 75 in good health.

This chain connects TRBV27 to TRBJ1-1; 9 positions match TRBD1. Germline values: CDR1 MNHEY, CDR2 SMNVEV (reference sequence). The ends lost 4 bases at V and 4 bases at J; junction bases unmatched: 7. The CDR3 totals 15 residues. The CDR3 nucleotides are TGTGCCAGCAGTTCGGGACAGGGAGGGAGCACTGAAGCTTTCTTT. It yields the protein CASSSGQGGSTEAFF.

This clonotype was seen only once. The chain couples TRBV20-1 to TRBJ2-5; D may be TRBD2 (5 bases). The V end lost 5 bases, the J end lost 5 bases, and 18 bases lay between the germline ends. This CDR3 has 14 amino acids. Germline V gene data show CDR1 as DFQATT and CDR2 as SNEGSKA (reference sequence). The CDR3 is CSAGPRVVGETQYF. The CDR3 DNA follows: TGCAGTGCTGGTCCGCGGGTCGTTGGGGAGACCCAGTACTTC.

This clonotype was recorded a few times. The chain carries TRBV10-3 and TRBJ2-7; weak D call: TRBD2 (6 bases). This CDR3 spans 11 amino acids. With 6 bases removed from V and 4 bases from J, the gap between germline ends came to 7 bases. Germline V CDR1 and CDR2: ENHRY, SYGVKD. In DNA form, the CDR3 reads TGTGCCATCAGCGCGGGGTACGAGCAGTACTTC. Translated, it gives CAISAGYEQYF.

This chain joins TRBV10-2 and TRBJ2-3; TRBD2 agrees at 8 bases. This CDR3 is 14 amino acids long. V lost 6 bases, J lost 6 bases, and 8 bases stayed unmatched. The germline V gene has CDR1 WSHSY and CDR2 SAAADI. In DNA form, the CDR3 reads TGCGCCAGCAGCCTGACTAGCGCTGGGGATACGCAGTATTTT. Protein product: CASSLTSAGDTQYF.

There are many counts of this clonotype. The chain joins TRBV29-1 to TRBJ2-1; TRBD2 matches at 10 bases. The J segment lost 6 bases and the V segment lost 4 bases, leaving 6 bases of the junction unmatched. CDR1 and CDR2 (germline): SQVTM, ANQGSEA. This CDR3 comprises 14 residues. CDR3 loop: CSVGMTSGPNEQFF. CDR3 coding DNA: TGCAGCGTTGGGATGACTAGCGGGCCCAATGAGCAGTTCTTC.

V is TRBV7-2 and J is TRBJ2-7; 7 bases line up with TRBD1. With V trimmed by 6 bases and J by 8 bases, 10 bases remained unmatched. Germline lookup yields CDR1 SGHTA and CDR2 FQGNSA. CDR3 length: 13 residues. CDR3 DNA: TGTGCCAGCAGTTCTGACAGGGAGCAGAAGCAGTACTTC. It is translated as CASSSDREQKQYF.

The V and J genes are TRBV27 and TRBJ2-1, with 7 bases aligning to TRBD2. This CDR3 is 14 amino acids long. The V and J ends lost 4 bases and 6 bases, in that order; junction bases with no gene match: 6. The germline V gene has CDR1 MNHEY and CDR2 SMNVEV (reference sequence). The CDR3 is CASSSWTSTNEQFF. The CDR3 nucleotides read TGTGCCAGCAGTTCTTGGACTAGTACCAATGAGCAGTTCTTC.

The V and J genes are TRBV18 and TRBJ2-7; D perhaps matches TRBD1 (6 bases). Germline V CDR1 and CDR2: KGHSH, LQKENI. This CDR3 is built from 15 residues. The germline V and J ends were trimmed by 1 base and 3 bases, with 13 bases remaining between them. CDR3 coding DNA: TGTGCCAGCTCACCACGGGGGACAACTAGCTACGAGCAGTACTTC. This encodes CASSPRGTTSYEQYF.

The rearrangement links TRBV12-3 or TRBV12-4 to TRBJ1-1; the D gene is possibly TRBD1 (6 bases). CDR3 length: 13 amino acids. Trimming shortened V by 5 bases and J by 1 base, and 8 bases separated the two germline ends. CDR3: CASSTTGNTEAFF. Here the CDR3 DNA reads TGTGCCAGCAGTACGACAGGGAACACTGAAGCTTTCTTT.